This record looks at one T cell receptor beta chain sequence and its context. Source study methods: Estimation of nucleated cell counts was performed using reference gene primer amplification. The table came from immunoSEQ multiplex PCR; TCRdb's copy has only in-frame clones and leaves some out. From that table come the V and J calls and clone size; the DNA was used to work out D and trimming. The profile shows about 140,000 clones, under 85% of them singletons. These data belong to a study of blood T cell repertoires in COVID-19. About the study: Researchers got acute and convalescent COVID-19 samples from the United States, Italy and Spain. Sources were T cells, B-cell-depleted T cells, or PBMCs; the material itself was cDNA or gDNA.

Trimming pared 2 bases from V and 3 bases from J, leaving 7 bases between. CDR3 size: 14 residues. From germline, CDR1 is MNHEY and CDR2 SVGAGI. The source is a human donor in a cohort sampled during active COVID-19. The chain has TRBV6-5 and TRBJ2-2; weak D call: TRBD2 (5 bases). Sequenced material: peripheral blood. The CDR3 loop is CASSYQRDTGELFF. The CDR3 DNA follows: TGTGCCAGCAGTTACCAGAGGGACACCGGGGAGCTGTTTTTT.